The 13 T cell receptor beta chains given below trace back to one sample, sequenced in a study of T cells in Graves' hyperthyroidism and ophthalmopathy. TCR beta CDR3 regions were amplified from RNA transcripts. Primed by the HTBI set, a first-round RT-PCR was run on the TCR CDR3. TCRdb reanalysed the multiplex PCR reads using MiXCR and keeps one entry per CDR3 protein. Of about 37,000 distinct CDR3 sequences in the sample, about 50% are singletons; the top ten hold 15% to 20%. The sequenced sample was blood. The receptors come from a man aged 40-49 years with Graves' ophthalmopathy.

This clonotype appeared many times. The chain has TRBV27 and TRBJ2-7, with 7 nucleotides matching TRBD1. CDR3 length: 12 residues. The junction had 5 bases not matched to a gene; V was cut back by 6 bases and J by 6 bases. Looked up from germline, CDR1 is MNHEY and CDR2 is SMNVEV (reference sequence). Here the CDR3 reads CASSRPGGEQYF. In DNA form, the CDR3 reads TGTGCCAGCAGCCGCCCAGGGGGCGAGCAGTACTTC.

The chain couples TRBV11-2 to TRBJ1-6; TRBD1 matches at 7 bases. Looked up from germline, CDR1 is SGHAT and CDR2 is FQNNGV. The J segment lost 10 bases and the V segment lost 6 bases, leaving 12 bases of the junction unmatched. The CDR3 runs 15 residues. The CDR3 spells CASSSGQALGSPLHF. The CDR3 region has the DNA TGTGCCAGCAGTTCTGGACAGGCCCTTGGCTCACCCCTCCACTTT.

This clonotype has at least ten counts. This chain connects TRBV5-1 to TRBJ1-2; D is undetermined. Germline V lookup: CDR1 SGHRS, CDR2 YFSETQ. This CDR3 contains 14 residues. Trimming pared 4 bases from V and 0 bases from J, leaving 10 bases between. CDR3 bases: TGCGCCAGCAGCACGAACCCTACTAACTATGGCTACACCTTC. This translates into CASSTNPTNYGYTF.

The chain joins TRBV29-1 to TRBJ1-4, with no clear D. The CDR3 loop spans 15 amino acids. V lost 4 bases to trimming and J lost 7 bases, with 19 bases between them. Germline loops: CDR1 SQVTM, CDR2 ANQGSEA. CDR3 coding DNA: TGCAGCGTTGCCTCGGTGGTGGGCGATGGTGAAAAACTGTTTTTT. It encodes CSVASVVGDGEKLFF.

This clonotype has a handful of counts. The V call is TRBV29-1, the J call TRBJ1-2; D unresolved. The CDR3 has 13 residues. Germline assignment: CDR1 SQVTM and CDR2 ANQGSEA. The V end lost 2 bases, the J end lost 5 bases, and 12 bases lay between the germline ends. CDR3 residues: CSVERTERYGYTF. As DNA, the CDR3 is TGCAGCGTTGAAAGGACTGAACGGTATGGCTACACCTTC.

Sample share makes this clonotype medium-sized. The rearrangement uses TRBV9 and TRBJ2-1; D is unresolved. V was pared by 2 bases and J by 6 bases, with 6 bases between. Per germline, CDR1 SGDLS and CDR2 YYNGEE. CDR3 size: 12 residues. The CDR3 DNA reads as TGTGCCAGCAGCGTTGACTTCAATGAGCAGTTCTTC. Translated: CASSVDFNEQFF.

CDR3 region: CATRHSGARVHF. CDR3 DNA sequence: TGTGCCACCAGACATAGCGGGGCAAGGGTGCATTTT. This sequence joins TRBV12-3 or TRBV12-4 and TRBJ1-5; the D gene is possibly TRBD1 (5 bases). This CDR3 has 12 residues. The V and J ends lost 10 bases and 15 bases respectively, with 22 bases between them.

Concerning this clonotype: This may come from a read error, since a much larger clone is one base off. This chain links TRBV25-1 with TRBJ1-3; 7 bases agree with TRBD1. Germline-derived CDR1 and CDR2 are MGHDK and SYGVNS. This CDR3 has 17 amino acids. Losses at the gene ends were 1 base for V and 8 bases for J; bases not matched to a gene: 14. In DNA form, the CDR3 reads TGTGCCAGCAGTGAATGTAAGGGGGACAGCTCCGGCTACACCATATATTTT. It encodes CASSECKGDSSGYTIYF.

This clonotype was found once. CDR3 region: CATSSFSTGFSGYTF. The CDR3 nucleotides are TGTGCCACCAGCAGCTTTAGCACAGGGTTTTCTGGCTACACCTTC. V and J are TRBV15 and TRBJ1-2, with D possibly matching TRBD1 (6 bases). This CDR3 spans 15 amino acids. Per the germline V gene, CDR1 is LNHNV and CDR2 is YYDKDF (reference sequence). V dropped 3 bases and J dropped 7 bases, with 18 bases sitting between them.

Points on this clonotype: As the CDR3 is not closed by the conserved phenylalanine or tryptophan, this likely results from a read error. V gene TRBV15 combines with J gene TRBJ2-2; TRBD2 matches 10 bases. The CDR3 has 17 amino acids. With 2 bases clipped from V and 7 bases from J, the junction kept 10 bases outside the gene matches. The germline V gene encodes CDR1 LNHNV and CDR2 YYDKDF (reference sequence). CDR3 amino acids: CATSRTGASSGSGELFL. DNA of the CDR3: TGTGCCACCAGCAGAACAGGGGCCTCTAGCGGGAGCGGGGAGCTGTTTCTT.

Notes on this clonotype: One junction end does not reproduce the germline sequence, and a read error may be involved. V is TRBV25-1 and J is TRBJ2-5; TRBD1 or TRBD2 may be the D gene (5 bases each). CDR3 length: 13 residues. CDR1 and CDR2 from the germline V gene are MGHDK and SYGVNS. CDR3 nucleotides: TGTGCCAGCAGTCCAAGAACTAGTGGGACCCTGTACTTC. Translated, it gives CASSPRTSGTLYF.

This chain links TRBV5-6 with TRBJ2-2; D not resolved. V was pared by 1 base and J by 6 bases, with 16 bases between. The CDR3 consists of 16 residues. Germline values: CDR1 SGHDT, CDR2 YYEEEE. CDR3 sequence (DNA): TGTGCCAGCAGCTTGTACGACAACTGCGAATCCGGGGAGCTGTTTTTT. It yields the protein CASSLYDNCESGELFF.

V and J are TRBV2 and TRBJ2-1; D unresolved. V lost 4 bases and J 2 bases, leaving 6 bases between the germline ends. Germline V CDR1 and CDR2: SNHLY, FYNNEI. This CDR3 has 13 residues. For the CDR3, the DNA is TGTGCCAGCAGTGGGGCCCCCTACAATGAGCAGTTCTTC. It encodes CASSGAPYNEQFF.